This entry features one T cell receptor beta chain sequence. Its specificity is not known. This sample stems from a study of cytomegalovirus exposure and HLA in healthy donors. Overall study results and limits: TRBV6-2, TRBV6-3 and some other V segments were unresolvable in 87-base-pair reads. Accurate HLA-A and HLA-B prediction from TCR beta sequences was reported for most subjects.

The PCR made use of 60 Vbeta and 13 Jbeta primers. Using immunoSEQ multiplex PCR, the repertoire was profiled, and TCRdb retains in-frame clones only, with some absent. Of 150,000 or so clones in the sample, nearly 70% were seen once. The CDR3 is 15 residues long. Germline V gene lookup returns CDR1 LGHNA and CDR2 YNFKEQ. V shed 0 bases and J shed 4 bases, with 13 bases lying between them. The genes are TRBV4-2 and TRBJ2-7; D uncertain. The source material was PBMCs. The sequence was collected from a man younger than 40 in good health and CMV-seropositive. The CDR3 protein is CASSQDGSESYEQYF. For the CDR3, the DNA is TGTGCCAGCAGCCAAGACGGCAGCGAGTCTTACGAGCAGTACTTC.